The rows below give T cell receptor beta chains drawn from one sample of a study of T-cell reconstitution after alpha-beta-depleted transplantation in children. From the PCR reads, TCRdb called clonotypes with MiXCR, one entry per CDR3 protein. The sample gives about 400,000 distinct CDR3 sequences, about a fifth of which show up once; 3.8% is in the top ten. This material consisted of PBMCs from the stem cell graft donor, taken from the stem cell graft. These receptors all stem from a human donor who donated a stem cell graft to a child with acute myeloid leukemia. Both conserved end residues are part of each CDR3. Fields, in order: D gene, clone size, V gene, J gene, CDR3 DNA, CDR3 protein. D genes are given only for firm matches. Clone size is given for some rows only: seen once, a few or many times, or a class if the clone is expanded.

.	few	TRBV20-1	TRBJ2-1	TGCAGTGCTAGATCGGGAGATGAGCAGTTCTTC	CSARSGDEQFF
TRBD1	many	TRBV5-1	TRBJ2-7	TGCGCCAGCAGCTCCGACGGACAGGGAGGCGAGCAGTACTTC	CASSSDGQGGEQYF
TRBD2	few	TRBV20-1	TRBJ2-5	TGCAGTACCCCTAGCGCCGGGGGGGAGACCCAGTACTTC	CSTPSAGGETQYF
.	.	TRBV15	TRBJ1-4	TGTGCCACCAGCAGAGTCGGGGCAACTAATGAAAAACTGTTTTTT	CATSRVGATNEKLFF
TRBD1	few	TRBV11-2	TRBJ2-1	TGTGCCAGCAGCCTAGGGACAGGGGTTAACAATGAGCAGTTCTTC	CASSLGTGVNNEQFF
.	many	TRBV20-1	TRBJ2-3	TGCAGTGCTAGAGAATTGGAGCGGTCACATGTGGCGCAGTATTTT	CSARELERSHVAQYF
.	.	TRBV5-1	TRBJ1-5	TGCGCCAGCAGCTTGGCGGGGCAGGGTGGGCAGCCCCAGCATTTT	CASSLAGQGGQPQHF
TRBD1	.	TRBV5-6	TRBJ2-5	TGTGCCAGCAGCGGGACAGACCAAGAGACCCAGTACTTC	CASSGTDQETQYF
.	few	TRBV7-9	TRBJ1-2	TGTGCCAGCAGCTCCCCGAACGGGAAGACAAAAAACTATGGCTACACCTTC	CASSSPNGKTKNYGYTF
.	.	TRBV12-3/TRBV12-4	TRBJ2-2	TGTGCCAGCAGTTTAGCTGGAGACGGGGAGCTGTTTTTT	CASSLAGDGELFF
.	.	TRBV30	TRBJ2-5	TGTGCCTGGAGTCTGGGGGAAGAGACCCAGTACTTC	CAWSLGEETQYF
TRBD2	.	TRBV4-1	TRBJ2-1	TGCGCCAGCAGCCAAGAACCTAGCGGGGGTTACAATGAGCAGTTCTTC	CASSQEPSGGYNEQFF
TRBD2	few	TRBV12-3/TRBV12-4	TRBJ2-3	TGTGCCAGCAGTCCACGGACTAGCGGGAGGGCCAGGGCAGATACGCAGTATTTT	CASSPRTSGRARADTQYF
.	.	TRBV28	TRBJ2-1	TGTGCCAGCAGTTTAACAGGGTTGTCCTACAATGAGCAGTTCTTC	CASSLTGLSYNEQFF
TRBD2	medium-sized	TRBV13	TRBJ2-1	TGTGCCAGCAGCTTAGTACTAGCGGGTTACAATGAGCAGTTCTTC	CASSLVLAGYNEQFF
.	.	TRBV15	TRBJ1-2	TGTGCCACCAGCAGAGATCGGAGCAGGGGTGGAGGCTACACCTTC	CATSRDRSRGGGYTF
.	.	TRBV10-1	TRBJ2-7	TGCGCCAGCAGTGAAGGGGATCCCGCCTACGAGCAGTACTTC	CASSEGDPAYEQYF
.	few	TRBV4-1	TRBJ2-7	TGCGCCAGCAGCCAAGAGAAGGGGGGCTACGAGCAGTACTTC	CASSQEKGGYEQYF
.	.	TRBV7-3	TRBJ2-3	TGTGCCAGCAGCTTACAGACAGCGTCTGATACGCAGTATTTT	CASSLQTASDTQYF
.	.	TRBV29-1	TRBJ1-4	TGCAGCGTCCGGTACAGACTGAAACTGTTTTTT	CSVRYRLKLFF
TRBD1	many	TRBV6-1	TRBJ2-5	TGTGCCAGCAGCCAGGACAGGGGGGGAGAGACCCAGTACTTC	CASSQDRGGETQYF
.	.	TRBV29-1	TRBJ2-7	TGCAGCGTGGCCCGGGACCTTTCCTACGAGCAGTACTTC	CSVARDLSYEQYF
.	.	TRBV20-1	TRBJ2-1	TGCAGTGCTAGTGGGGCGCGAAATGAGCAGTTCTTC	CSASGARNEQFF
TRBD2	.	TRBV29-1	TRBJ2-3	TGCAGCGTTGAAAGGGGACTAGCGCCAGATACGCAGTATTTT	CSVERGLAPDTQYF
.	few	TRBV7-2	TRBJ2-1	TGTGCCAGCAGCTTAGCTAGGGATTACAATGAGCAGTTCTTC	CASSLARDYNEQFF
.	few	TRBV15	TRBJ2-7	TGTGCCACCAGCAGAGATTTTGCGACTAGTAGGAGCGAGCAGTACTTC	CATSRDFATSRSEQYF
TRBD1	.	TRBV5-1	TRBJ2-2	TGCGCCAGCAGAGAGGGACAGGGGAGTTCAAGGACCGGGGAGCTGTTTTTT	CASREGQGSSRTGELFF
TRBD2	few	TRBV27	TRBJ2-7	TGTGCCAGCAGGGTAGCAGCGGGAGATGGCTACGAGCAGTACTTC	CASRVAAGDGYEQYF
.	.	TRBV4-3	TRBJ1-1	TGCGCCAGCAGCCAGGGTCACACTGAAGCTTTCTTT	CASSQGHTEAFF
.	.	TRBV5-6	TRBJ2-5	TGTGCCAGCAGCTCCGTAGGACAGGAGACCCAGTACTTC	CASSSVGQETQYF
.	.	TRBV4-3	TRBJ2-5	TGCGCCAGCAGCCAAGACGCTAGGGAGACCCAGTACTTC	CASSQDARETQYF
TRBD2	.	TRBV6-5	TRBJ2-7	TGTGCCAGCAGTTACATCGGGACTAGCGGGAATTCGTTCTACGAGCAGTACTTC	CASSYIGTSGNSFYEQYF
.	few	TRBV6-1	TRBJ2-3	TGTGCCAGCAGCCGGAGAGGACAGTCCGACGTAAGCACAGATACGCAGTATTTT	CASSRRGQSDVSTDTQYF
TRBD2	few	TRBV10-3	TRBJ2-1	TGTGCCATCAGTGTTGCCACTAGCGCGCACAATGAGCAGTTCTTC	CAISVATSAHNEQFF
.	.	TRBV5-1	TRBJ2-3	TGCGCCAGCAGCCCCGGGATGGGAACAGATACGCAGTATTTT	CASSPGMGTDTQYF
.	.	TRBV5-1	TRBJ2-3	TGCGCCAGCAGCTTATCTTCTCGAGATACGCAGTATTTT	CASSLSSRDTQYF
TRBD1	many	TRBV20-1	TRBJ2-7	TGCAGTGCTATGGGACAGGTGGAGGCCTACTACGAGCAGTACTTC	CSAMGQVEAYYEQYF
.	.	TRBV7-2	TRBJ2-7	TGTGCCAGCAGCTTAAACGCAGGCAGCTCCTACGAGCAGTACTTC	CASSLNAGSSYEQYF
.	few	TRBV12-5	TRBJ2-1	TGTGCTAGTGGTATGGACTCGAAGAGCCAACTTCCCATATACAATGAGCAGTTCTTC	CASGMDSKSQLPIYNEQFF
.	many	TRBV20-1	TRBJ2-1	TGCAGTGCTAGTTTCAGGGCCAGTGAGCAGTTCTTC	CSASFRASEQFF
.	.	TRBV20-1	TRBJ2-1	TGCAGTGCTAGAGAGCCTTCTAGAAACGAGTTCTTC	CSAREPSRNEFF
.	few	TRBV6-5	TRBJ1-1	TGTGCCAGCAGTTACGATCTGAACACTGAAGCTTTCTTT	CASSYDLNTEAFF
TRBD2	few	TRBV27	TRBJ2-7	TGTGCCAGCAGTCAGAATAGCGGGAGAGCCTACGAGCAGTACTTC	CASSQNSGRAYEQYF
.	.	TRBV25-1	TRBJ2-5	TGTGCCAGCAGTGACCGGACCGTCGGGACCCAGTACTTC	CASSDRTVGTQYF
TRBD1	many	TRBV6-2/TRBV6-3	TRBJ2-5	TGTGCCAGCAGTTACTTTTATTGGGGTGAGCGGGACAGGGGGCGAGAGACCCAGTACTTC	CASSYFYWGERDRGRETQYF
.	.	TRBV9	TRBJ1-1	TGTGCCAGCAGCGCCTACAGGGCCAAGAACACTGAAGCTTTCTTT	CASSAYRAKNTEAFF
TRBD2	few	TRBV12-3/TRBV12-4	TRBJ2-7	TGTGCCAGCAGTTCTGGACTAGCGTACTCCTACGAGCAGTACTTC	CASSSGLAYSYEQYF
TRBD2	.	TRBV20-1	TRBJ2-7	TGCAGTGCTAGTTCCCTAGCGGGAGGGCCATACTACGAGCAGTACTTC	CSASSLAGGPYYEQYF
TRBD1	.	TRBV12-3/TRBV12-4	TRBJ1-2	TGTGCCAGCAGCCGGGAGCCTGGGACAGGGTCCTATGGCTACACCTTC	CASSREPGTGSYGYTF
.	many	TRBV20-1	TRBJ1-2	TGCAGTGCTAGAGCAAGGGTAGGAAGCGCCTTCAATGGCTACACCTTC	CSARARVGSAFNGYTF
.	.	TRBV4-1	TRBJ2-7	TGCGCCAGCAGCCAACCCCTAGCCCGGTCCTACGAGCAGTACTTC	CASSQPLARSYEQYF
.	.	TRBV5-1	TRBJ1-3	TGCGCCAGCAGCGAATGGAGGACGGGAGACACCATATATTTT	CASSEWRTGDTIYF
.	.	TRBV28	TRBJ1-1	TGTGCCAGCATGCTCAGGTCGATGTTCACCGAAGCTTTCTTT	CASMLRSMFTEAFF
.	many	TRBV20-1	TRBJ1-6	TGCAGTGCTAGAGATGACAATAATAATTCACCCCTCCACTTT	CSARDDNNNSPLHF